The T cell receptor (beta chain) under discussion was sequenced for a study of control samples from healthy donors and cancer patients. This CDR3 spans 15 amino acids. V shed 5 bases and J 5 bases; nucleotides not matched to a gene: 9. Looked up from germline, CDR1 is SGHAT and CDR2 is FQNNGV. This clone was recorded once. Using immunoSEQ multiplex PCR, the repertoire was profiled, and TCRdb retains in-frame clones only, with some absent. The sample lists around 190,000 clones; approximately 90% were seen once. The sample comprised blood. This clonotype was sampled from a man aged 25 to 45 in good health. The rearrangement joins TRBV11-2 to TRBJ2-7; 10 positions agree with TRBD1. CDR3 sequence reads: CASSAEGTGVNEQYF. The DNA of the CDR3 is TGTGCCAGCAGCGCGGAGGGGACAGGGGTCAACGAGCAGTACTTC.